A single sample gave rise to the 31 T cell receptor beta chains below, sequenced in a study of CD8 T cells in Susac syndrome. The authors reverse transcribed roughly 0.45 to 1 ug RNA with random hexamers. TCRdb independently ran MiXCR on the immunoSEQ multiplex PCR reads; one entry per CDR3 protein. The sample yields tens of thousands of distinct CDR3 sequences, roughly nine tenths seen once. Sequencing was performed on CD8+ T cells from PBMCs. The source is a human donor with multiple sclerosis.

In its sample, this clonotype was seen once. This chain links TRBV5-4 with TRBJ2-7, with TRBD2 identical over 10 bases. V was clipped by 3 bases and J by 0 bases; unmatched bases: 3. The CDR3 sequence is 15 residues long. Germline V CDR1 and CDR2: SGHNT, YYREEE (reference sequence). CDR3 sequence (DNA): TGTGCCAGCAGCTCCTGGACTAGCGGCTCCTACGAGCAGTACTTC. Protein: CASSSWTSGSYEQYF.

The chain joins TRBV2 to TRBJ1-1, with D hard to call. The germline V gene encodes CDR1 SNHLY and CDR2 FYNNEI. V lost 9 bases and J 2 bases, leaving 7 bases between the germline ends. There are 11 residues in the CDR3. CDR3 protein: CASELNTEAFF. In nucleotides, the CDR3 is TGTGCCAGTGAGCTTAACACTGAAGCTTTCTTT.

The chain recombines TRBV9 with TRBJ1-3, with D unclear. The germline gives CDR1 SGDLS, CDR2 YYNGEE. CDR3 length equals 10 residues. V gave up 3 bases and J gave up 9 bases, with 4 bases separating them. CDR3 in DNA: TGTGCCAGCAGCGGGAGCACCATATATTTT. It translates to CASSGSTIYF.

The chain combines TRBV27 with TRBJ1-1; no clear D. The CDR3 totals 11 residues. The germline CDR1 and CDR2 sequences are MNHEY and SMNVEV (reference sequence). The V end was cut by 4 bases, the J end by 12 bases, with 12 bases between. Written as DNA, the CDR3 is TGTGCCAGCAGTTCCCCCCTGACAACTTTCTTT. Translated: CASSSPLTTFF.

The CDR3 region has the DNA TGTGCCAGCAGCTTAGGAGGCCAGGGCAGCAATCAGCCCCAGCATTTT. Protein: CASSLGGQGSNQPQHF. The V gene is TRBV7-8, the J gene TRBJ1-5, with TRBD1 as a possible D gene (5 bases). This CDR3 region has 16 residues. Trimming took 1 base from V and 1 from J, leaving 11 bases between them. Germline V lookup: CDR1 SGHVS, CDR2 FQNEAQ.

V is TRBV5-4 and J is TRBJ2-7, with TRBD2 identical over 9 bases. CDR1 SGHNT and CDR2 YYREEE come from the germline V gene (reference sequence). This CDR3 is built from 14 residues. V shed 4 bases, J shed 4 bases, and the junction held 6 bases outside the gene matches. CDR3 in DNA: TGTGCCAGCAGCCTTACGACTAGCGGTTACGAGCAGTACTTC. This translates into CASSLTTSGYEQYF.

The J gene is TRBJ2-1, the V gene TRBV2, with TRBD1 matching 7 bases. Losses at the gene ends were 8 bases for V and 1 base for J; bases not matched to a gene: 5. From germline, CDR1 is SNHLY and CDR2 FYNNEI. This CDR3 is built from 14 residues. CDR3 protein: CASLGDRSYNEQFF. Here the CDR3 DNA reads TGTGCCAGCCTTGGGGACAGATCCTACAATGAGCAGTTCTTC.

This chain links TRBV27 with TRBJ2-1; 8 bases agree with TRBD1. The J segment lost 9 bases and the V segment lost 2 bases, leaving 6 bases of the junction unmatched. Germline CDR1 is MNHEY and CDR2 is SMNVEV (reference sequence). CDR3 size: 14 residues. This CDR3 reads CASSLNRGFVEQFF. The CDR3 DNA reads as TGTGCCAGCAGTTTAAACAGGGGGTTCGTTGAGCAGTTCTTC.

V usage is TRBV13 and J usage is TRBJ2-6; D remains unclear. The V and J ends lost 4 bases and 1 base respectively, with 14 bases between them. In germline, CDR1 is PRHDT, CDR2 FYEKMQ (reference sequence). CDR3 length: 17 residues. CDR3 in DNA: TGTGCCAGCAGCTCTCCGGAGACATTGTCTGGGGCCAACGTCCTGACTTTC. Amino acids: CASSSPETLSGANVLTF.

V is TRBV2 and J is TRBJ2-7, with 9 bases fitting TRBD1. The germline CDR1 and CDR2 sequences are SNHLY and FYNNEI. The CDR3 consists of 15 residues. With V trimmed by 6 bases and J by 3 bases, 9 bases remained unmatched. As DNA, the CDR3 is TGTGCCAGCAGACCCCGGACAGGGGACGGCTACGAGCAGTACTTC. This translates into CASRPRTGDGYEQYF.

The chain couples TRBV12-3 or TRBV12-4 to TRBJ2-7; D uncertain. CDR3 length equals 11 residues. V lost 7 bases, J lost 4 bases, and 8 bases lay in between. As DNA, the CDR3 is TGTGCCAGCACCAACGGTTACGAGCAGTACTTC. This sequence encodes CASTNGYEQYF.

This chain links TRBV12-3 or TRBV12-4 with TRBJ1-6; TRBD1 aligns across 8 bases. This CDR3 has 15 residues. Trimming removed 2 bases from V and 6 bases from J; junction bases left unmatched: 3. Written as DNA, the CDR3 is TGTGCCAGCAGTTTATGGACAGGGAGTAATTCACCCCTCCACTTT. Its protein product is CASSLWTGSNSPLHF.

The CDR3 reads CASSFYWASNQPQHF. Here the CDR3 DNA reads TGTGCCAGCAGCTTCTATTGGGCCAGCAATCAGCCCCAGCATTTT. This chain links TRBV5-4 with TRBJ1-5; D is undetermined. Germline V lookup: CDR1 SGHNT, CDR2 YYREEE (reference sequence). Deletions cut 2 bases from V and 1 base from J, with 10 bases between. The length of the CDR3 is 15 residues.

This chain uses TRBV12-3 or TRBV12-4 with TRBJ2-3, with unresolved D. Trimming cost V 3 bases and J 4 bases, with 5 bases left between them. This CDR3 is built from 12 residues. This chain's CDR3 is CASSFSADTQYF. CDR3 bases: TGTGCCAGCAGTTTTTCGGCAGATACGCAGTATTTT.

The chain links TRBV10-3 to TRBJ2-1, with TRBD1 identical over 11 bases. The DNA end is more similar to TRBJ2-7, so the J call may be wrong. CDR3 length: 14 amino acids. Germline V lookup: CDR1 ENHRY, CDR2 SYGVKD. The CDR3 protein is CAISDGQGANEQYF. The CDR3 nucleotides are TGTGCCATCAGTGACGGACAGGGGGCGAATGAGCAGTACTTC.

The chain is built from TRBV7-6 and TRBJ2-1; D remains unclear. CDR1 SGHVS and CDR2 FNYEAQ come from the germline V gene. V lost 5 bases to trimming and J lost 7 bases, with 9 bases between them. CDR3 length equals 12 residues. The CDR3 DNA is TGTGCCAGCAGCCTGGCCTTTAATGAGCAGTTCTTC. Translated, it gives CASSLAFNEQFF.

The V call is TRBV27, the J call TRBJ2-2; D call uncertain. Germline assignment: CDR1 MNHEY and CDR2 SMNVEV (reference sequence). CDR3 size: 16 residues. The germline V and J ends were trimmed by 7 bases and 1 base, with 16 bases remaining between them. The CDR3: CASTPARTVNTGELFF. CDR3 DNA sequence: TGTGCCAGCACCCCCGCCAGGACGGTGAACACCGGGGAGCTGTTTTTT.

This clonotype was seen a handful of times. The gene calls are TRBV19 and TRBJ1-5; no reliable D call. The V end lost 5 bases, the J end lost 0 bases, and 5 bases lay between the germline ends. Germline-derived CDR1 and CDR2 are LNHDA and SQIVND (reference sequence). The CDR3 extends over 13 amino acids. CDR3 nucleotides: TGTGCCAGTAGTTTCGGTAGCAATCAGCCCCAGCATTTT. Translating gives CASSFGSNQPQHF.

The chain carries TRBV3-1 and TRBJ2-7, with D unclear. V lost 0 bases to trimming and J lost 4 bases, with 7 bases between them. Looked up from germline, CDR1 is LGHDT and CDR2 is YNNKEL (reference sequence). The CDR3 sequence is 13 residues long. The CDR3 DNA reads TGTGCCAGCAGCCAAGAACCCCGTTACGAGCAGTACTTC. This encodes CASSQEPRYEQYF.

The chain joins TRBV4-3 to TRBJ2-1; 11 positions match TRBD2. The V gene end was trimmed by 0 bases and the J gene end by 9 bases; junction bases not matched to a gene: 4. CDR3 length: 15 amino acids. The germline CDR1 and CDR2 sequences are LGHNA and YSLEER. The CDR3 region has the DNA TGCGCCAGCAGCCAAGATGTAGCGGGAGGGGGTGAGCAGTTCTTC. It specifies CASSQDVAGGGEQFF.

This chain uses TRBV27 with TRBJ1-1, with 8 bases lining up with TRBD1. The V gene's germline CDR1 is MNHEY and CDR2 SMNVEV (reference sequence). V dropped 2 bases and J dropped 3; count of bases not matched to a gene: 2. The CDR3 extends over 14 amino acids. CDR3 sequence reads: CASSLQGAYTEAFF. CDR3 in DNA: TGTGCCAGCAGTTTACAGGGGGCCTACACTGAAGCTTTCTTT.

This chain connects TRBV28 to TRBJ1-1; TRBD1 might be the D (5 bases). The CDR3 spans 15 residues. The V end lost 2 bases, the J end lost 0 bases, and 10 bases lay between the germline ends. Germline CDR1 and CDR2: MDHEN and SYDVKM. The CDR3 nucleotides read TGTGCCAGCAGTTTAAGACAGACTCTGAACACTGAAGCTTTCTTT. Translation gives CASSLRQTLNTEAFF.

The J gene is TRBJ2-1, the V gene TRBV12-3 or TRBV12-4; 11 nucleotides match TRBD2. The CDR3 totals 14 residues. The J segment lost 5 bases and the V segment lost 9 bases, leaving 6 bases of the junction unmatched. CDR3 in amino acids: CASVSGRAHNEQFF. The CDR3, as DNA: TGTGCCAGTGTTAGCGGGAGGGCCCACAATGAGCAGTTCTTC.

CDR3 region: CASSPGLGITYEQYF. The CDR3 DNA is TGTGCCAGCAGCCCCGGACTAGGGATTACCTACGAGCAGTACTTC. The V and J genes are TRBV12-3 or TRBV12-4 and TRBJ2-7, with 7 bases matching TRBD2. The CDR3 runs to 15 residues. V was clipped by 6 bases and J by 2 bases; unmatched bases: 10.

The chain recombines TRBV30 with TRBJ2-7; the match to TRBD1 covers 10 bases. V gave up 3 bases and J gave up 1 base; unmatched junction bases: 3. Looked up from germline, CDR1 is GTSNPN and CDR2 is SVGIG (reference sequence). CDR3 length: 14 amino acids. DNA of the CDR3: TGTGCCTGGAGGGCGGGACAGGGGTCCTACGAGCAGTACTTC. It translates to CAWRAGQGSYEQYF.

The chain employs TRBV2 and TRBJ1-4; no firm D call. V lost 6 bases and J 1 base, leaving 9 bases between the germline ends. The CDR3 extends over 14 amino acids. Germline V gives CDR1 SNHLY, CDR2 FYNNEI. The CDR3 spells CASSARETNEKLFF. The CDR3 DNA is TGTGCCAGCAGCGCAAGGGAAACTAATGAAAAACTGTTTTTT.

The gene calls are TRBV12-3 or TRBV12-4 and TRBJ2-1, with 8 bases that match TRBD2. This CDR3 has 15 amino acids. Losses at the gene ends were 1 base for V and 12 bases for J; bases not matched to a gene: 11. The CDR3 reads CASSLVSSGGLGQFF. DNA of the CDR3: TGTGCCAGCAGTTTAGTGTCGAGCGGGGGCCTCGGGCAGTTCTTC.

CDR3 DNA: TGTGCCAGCAGCGAGGTCAAGGGGGCGGACACCGGGGAGCTGTTTTTT. Translated, it gives CASSEVKGADTGELFF. The chain joins TRBV21-1 to TRBJ2-2; the D call in the table, TRBD1, was not verified against the DNA. TRBV21-1 is annotated as a pseudogene. This CDR3 is 16 amino acids long.

CDR3 region: CASSLIIGTYNEQFF. CDR3 nucleotide sequence: TGTGCCAGCAGCTTAATCATCGGGACTTACAATGAGCAGTTCTTC. The rearrangement joins TRBV7-9 to TRBJ2-1; the D gene is possibly TRBD2 (6 bases). V gave up 2 bases and J gave up 4 bases, with 12 bases separating them. The germline V gene encodes CDR1 SEHNR and CDR2 FQNEAQ (reference sequence). The CDR3 has 15 amino acids.

The chain has TRBV5-4 and TRBJ2-5; D is perhaps TRBD2 (6 bases). The germline V gene encodes CDR1 SGHNT and CDR2 YYREEE (reference sequence). Trimming took 6 bases from V and 0 from J, leaving 21 bases between them. This CDR3 is built from 17 residues. The DNA of the CDR3 is TGTGCCAGCACCATCTCCCCCGGAGGGGAACACCAAGAGACCCAGTACTTC. Amino acids: CASTISPGGEHQETQYF.

This clonotype has just one count. The rearrangement uses TRBV12-3 or TRBV12-4 and TRBJ1-2, with D perhaps TRBD1 (5 bases). Trimming shortened V by 5 bases and J by 8 bases, and 15 bases separated the two germline ends. This CDR3 comprises 13 residues. The CDR3 protein is CASSVPGRPGYTF. The CDR3 DNA follows: TGTGCCAGCAGTGTTCCGGGGCGCCCGGGCTACACCTTC.